The rows below give T cell receptor beta chains drawn from one sample of a study of early T cells in non-severe SARS-CoV-2 infection. TCRdb redid the calling of the 5' RACE reads with MiXCR, one entry per CDR3 protein. Among around 58,000 distinct CDR3 sequences listed, just under 15% were seen once. The starting material was whole blood, obtained at baseline. The receptors were gathered from an adult who was a healthcare worker with PCR-confirmed SARS-CoV-2 infection or an uninfected control (not recorded which). The CDR3 runs from the conserved cysteine through the conserved F or W. A D gene is named only where the DNA matches it firmly. Clone size is stated in some rows and not others, as once, few, many or a class when expanded.

v_call	j_call	clone_size	d_call	cdr3_nt	cdr3_aa
TRBV4-2	TRBJ2-3	few	TRBD2	TGTGCCAGCAGCCCGCACGGACTAGCGGGGGAGGCAGATACGCAGTATTTT	CASSPHGLAGEADTQYF
TRBV5-5	TRBJ1-3	many	TRBD1	TGTGCCAGCAGCCTGGGGACAGCTGGAAACACCATATATTTT	CASSLGTAGNTIYF
TRBV5-4	TRBJ2-1	many	-	TGTGCCAGCAGCTTGGCGGCGACGGGCTCCTACAATGAGCAGTTCTTC	CASSLAATGSYNEQFF
TRBV15	TRBJ1-2	few	-	TGTGCCACCAGCAGAGATCGGAGTTCGAGCTATGGCTACACCTTC	CATSRDRSSSYGYTF
TRBV11-1	TRBJ2-3	few	-	TGTGCCAGCAGCTTAAGCCGCACAGATACGCAGTATTTT	CASSLSRTDTQYF
TRBV20-1	TRBJ2-1	-	-	TGCAGTGCTAGGTGGGGACCCAATGAGCAGTTCTTC	CSARWGPNEQFF
TRBV27	TRBJ1-6	few	-	TGTGCCAGCAGTCCCGGCTCGTGGGGTTCACCCCTCCACTTT	CASSPGSWGSPLHF
TRBV6-2/TRBV6-3	TRBJ1-1	few	-	TGTGCCAGCAGTCCCAAAGGGATGGAAAACACTGAAGCTTTCTTT	CASSPKGMENTEAFF
TRBV24-1	TRBJ2-5	-	TRBD2	TGTGCCACCAGTGACCCCCCCTTAGCGGGAGGACAAGAGACCCAGTACTTC	CATSDPPLAGGQETQYF
TRBV7-9	TRBJ1-2	-	TRBD1	TGTGCCAGCAGCCCCGCCGGGACAGGGGCGCATGGCTACACCTTC	CASSPAGTGAHGYTF
TRBV28	TRBJ2-2	few	-	TGTGCCAGCAACGGGCGGGGCCATAACACCGGGGAGCTGTTTTTT	CASNGRGHNTGELFF
TRBV5-6	TRBJ2-2	few	TRBD2	TGTGCCAGCAGCTTGGGCCTAGCGGGACCCACCGGGGAGCTGTTTTTT	CASSLGLAGPTGELFF
TRBV14	TRBJ1-4	-	-	TGTGCCAGCAGCCAAGATTTAGGGACAAAAACTAATGAAAAACTGTTTTTT	CASSQDLGTKTNEKLFF
TRBV11-2	TRBJ2-4	-	-	TGTGCCAGCAGCTTTAAACCGGGCAGGGAAGAGTGGGCCAAAAACATTCAGTACTTC	CASSFKPGREEWAKNIQYF
TRBV4-2	TRBJ2-5	-	-	TGTGCCAGCAGCCAAGATCGGGGTCAGGAAAATCCGACCCAGTACTTC	CASSQDRGQENPTQYF
TRBV12-3/TRBV12-4	TRBJ2-7	-	-	TGTGCCAGCAGTATAGGCAGTTCCTACGAGCAGTACTTC	CASSIGSSYEQYF
TRBV7-9	TRBJ1-5	few	-	TGTGCCAGCAGCTTAGATGGCGGTCAAAATCAGCCCCAGCATTTT	CASSLDGGQNQPQHF
TRBV20-1	TRBJ2-7	few	-	TGCAGTCAAAACGAGCAGTACTTC	CSQNEQYF
TRBV18	TRBJ1-2	-	TRBD1	TGTGCCAGCTCACCGGGACAGGGGGCTTACTATGGCTACACCTTC	CASSPGQGAYYGYTF
TRBV29-1	TRBJ1-2	-	-	TGCAGCGTTTCTGGGGGAATCGATGGCTACACCTTC	CSVSGGIDGYTF
TRBV3-1	TRBJ2-4	few	-	TGTGCCAGCAGCTCCCAATGGGTTGACATTCAGTACTTC	CASSSQWVDIQYF
TRBV5-1	TRBJ1-1	few	-	TGCGCCAGCAGCTTATCCCGGGGGAGCACTGAAGCTTTCTTT	CASSLSRGSTEAFF
TRBV7-6	TRBJ2-5	once	TRBD1	TGTGCCAGCAGCTCTACAGGGGGGAAAGAGACCCAGTACTTC	CASSSTGGKETQYF
TRBV12-5	TRBJ2-1	few	-	TGTGCTAGTGGTTTGGCTGCCGGGGGTCCCAGCAATGAGCAGTTCTTC	CASGLAAGGPSNEQFF
TRBV7-9	TRBJ2-2	-	TRBD2	TGTGCCAGCAGCTTAAATCTCGCCTGGCGGGGGGGCATTCCCGGGGAGCTGTTTTTT	CASSLNLAWRGGIPGELFF
TRBV4-2	TRBJ2-3	-	-	TGTGCCAGCAGCCAAGATTTTCGGAGGACAGATACGCAGTATTTT	CASSQDFRRTDTQYF
TRBV11-2	TRBJ2-1	-	-	TGTGCCAGCAGCGTATCCCTGAATGAGCAGTTCTTC	CASSVSLNEQFF
TRBV28	TRBJ2-7	-	TRBD1	TGTGCCAGCTCGTCGGGACAGGGGCCCTACGAGCAGTACTTC	CASSSGQGPYEQYF
TRBV18	TRBJ1-3	-	-	TGTGCCAGCTCACTGCAGGAAGACACCATATATTTT	CASSLQEDTIYF
TRBV18	TRBJ1-6	-	-	TGTGCCAGCTCCCTCACCCGGGACCGAGGGAATTCACCCCTCCACTTT	CASSLTRDRGNSPLHF
TRBV12-3/TRBV12-4	TRBJ2-5	-	TRBD2	TGTGCCAGCAGTCCAGGGACTAGCGGGGGGGCTGAGACCCAGTACTTC	CASSPGTSGGAETQYF
TRBV19	TRBJ1-2	few	-	TGTGCCAGTAGTATATCGGAGGTCTTCTATGGCTACACCTTC	CASSISEVFYGYTF
TRBV7-3	TRBJ2-1	few	TRBD1	TGTGCCAGCAGTAAGGCCGGGACAGGGTCCTACAATGAGCAGTTCTTC	CASSKAGTGSYNEQFF
TRBV7-2	TRBJ2-5	few	-	TGTGCCAGCAGCCCCCCCAGGGGCGGCGAGACCCAGTACTTC	CASSPPRGGETQYF
TRBV7-8	TRBJ2-5	few	TRBD1	TGTGCCAGCAGCATTCCAGGGGGTGGAGAGACCCAGTACTTC	CASSIPGGGETQYF
TRBV11-2	TRBJ2-1	-	-	TGTGCCAGCAGCTTAGCGCAATCAAGGAACGAGCAGTTCTTC	CASSLAQSRNEQFF
TRBV10-2	TRBJ2-1	-	-	TGCGCCAGCAGTGAGCAGGGGATTCCTTACGGGGAGCAGTTCTTC	CASSEQGIPYGEQFF
TRBV10-1	TRBJ2-1	few	TRBD2	TGCGCCAGCACTCCGACTAGCGGAGCAATCAATGAGCAGTTCTTC	CASTPTSGAINEQFF
TRBV20-1	TRBJ2-7	many	-	TGCAGTGCTAGGAATGAATTCAACTACGAGCAGTACTTC	CSARNEFNYEQYF
TRBV6-6	TRBJ1-1	-	-	TGTGCCAGCAGTGACCCAGGGCGCGGCACTGAAGCTTTCTTT	CASSDPGRGTEAFF
TRBV28	TRBJ1-4	-	-	TGTGCCAGCCTTCAAGACGAAAAACTGTTTTTT	CASLQDEKLFF
TRBV12-3/TRBV12-4	TRBJ1-5	-	-	TGTGCCAGCCTGCGGGGAGGCAATCAGCCCCAGCATTTT	CASLRGGNQPQHF
TRBV28	TRBJ2-7	few	TRBD2	TGTGCCAGCAGTTTAATTGGTTACGGGGGGGTGTCCTACGAGCAGTACTTC	CASSLIGYGGVSYEQYF
TRBV29-1	TRBJ2-1	few	-	TGCAGCGCTCTGAAGGGCTCCTACAATGAGCAGTTCTTC	CSALKGSYNEQFF
TRBV11-2	TRBJ2-4	many	TRBD2	TGTGCCAGCAGCTCCCTAGCGGGAGTTAACATTCAGTACTTC	CASSSLAGVNIQYF
TRBV28	TRBJ2-7	few	-	TGTGCCAGCAGTTCACCGGGACGTCGATGGTACGAGCAGTACTTC	CASSSPGRRWYEQYF
TRBV6-1	TRBJ2-3	medium-sized	TRBD1	TGTGCCAGCAGTGAAGGGGGGACAGCAGTGGCAGATACGCAGTATTTT	CASSEGGTAVADTQYF
TRBV29-1	TRBJ2-2	-	-	TGCAGCGTTACCTCGGGCGGGGAGCTGTTTTTT	CSVTSGGELFF
TRBV6-4	TRBJ2-3	few	-	TGTGCCAGCAGTGACGGTGGGGGTGCAGATACGCAGTATTTT	CASSDGGGADTQYF
TRBV6-2/TRBV6-3	TRBJ2-7	-	TRBD2	TGTGCCAGCAGCCCAAGACTAGCGGGGATAGACTCCTACGAGCAGTACTTC	CASSPRLAGIDSYEQYF